This T cell receptor (beta chain) was sequenced during a study of shared clonotypes between healthy human individuals. Libraries were prepared by immunoSEQ multiplex PCR; TCRdb keeps only in-frame clonotypes and omits some of them. The sample lists about 680,000 clones, about 90% occurring once. Germline lookup yields CDR1 SGHRS and CDR2 YFSETQ. The V end was cut by 6 bases, the J end by 3 bases, with 6 bases between. The CDR3 runs 12 residues. Regarding this clone: As yet, its antigen is unknown.

Naive CD8 cells were CD45RO-negative, positively selected for CCR7, excluding terminally differentiated effector memory CD45RA+ cells. The study, taken as a whole, reports: Collection of samples was limited to blood; tissue repertoires likely differ.

Specimen: naive CD8+ T cells sorted from blood. The sequence was collected from a man aged 25 to 45 in good health. The chain carries TRBV5-1 and TRBJ1-4, with unresolved D. The CDR3 coding sequence is TGCGCCAGCACCCCTCCTAATGAAAAACTGTTTTTT. Amino acids: CASTPPNEKLFF.